This T cell receptor (beta chain) derives from a study of beta chain features in type 1 diabetes. This clone was seen more than once but under ten times. The germline V gene has CDR1 KGHSH and CDR2 LQKENI. The CDR3 is made up of 14 amino acids. Trimming removed 4 bases at V and 0 bases at J, with 8 bases between. TCRB transcripts that were expressed got sequenced, as all of the isolated RNA had been reverse transcribed. TCRdb's table, derived via immunoSEQ multiplex PCR, lists solely in-frame clones and lacks some. This sample yields more than 130,000 clones, of which 6% to 7.5% are seen a single time; about 1.4% belongs to the top ten.

The sequenced sample was central memory CD4+ T cells from blood. The chain is built from TRBV18 and TRBJ2-3; no definite D call. The sequence derives from a woman under 40 in good health. CDR3 nucleotide sequence: TGTGCCAGCTCACGATTTACTAGCACAGATACGCAGTATTTT. It translates to CASSRFTSTDTQYF.